One and the same sample provided the 15 T cell receptor beta chains below, sequenced in a study of regulatory dendritic cells for organ transplantation. Assay: immunoSEQ multiplex PCR; the TCRdb copy retains only in-frame clones and omits some. The table has 12,000 or so clones, 89% seen once. Sorted subsets were CFSE-labeled and cultured roughly five days with allogeneic dendritic cells. These receptors have no known antigen. Material for sequencing was naive CD8+ T cells from blood cultured with dendritic cells. The sample's subset: CD45RA+ naive T cells. These receptors all stem from a human donor in good health.

This clone was recorded only once. The rearrangement links TRBV9 to TRBJ2-3, with TRBD1 as a possible D gene (8 bases). This CDR3 has 16 amino acids. The V and J ends lost 3 bases and 1 base respectively, with 15 bases between them. CDR1 and CDR2 (germline): SGDLS, YYNGEE. The CDR3, as DNA: TGTGCCAGCAGCGATAGTACAGGGGGGGGCACAGATACGCAGTATTTT. It specifies CASSDSTGGGTDTQYF.

The J gene is TRBJ2-5, the V gene TRBV27; 9 bases map to TRBD1. The germline gives CDR1 MNHEY, CDR2 SMNVEV (reference sequence). The ends lost 5 bases at V and 5 bases at J; junction bases unmatched: 6. This CDR3 is 14 amino acids long. The CDR3 loop reads CASSDDRGLETQYF. CDR3 bases: TGTGCCAGCAGTGATGACAGGGGGTTGGAGACCCAGTACTTC.

The chain recombines TRBV4-1 with TRBJ2-7; D remains unclear. The germline gives CDR1 MGHRA, CDR2 YSYEKL. The V end was cut by 0 bases, the J end by 0 bases, with 12 bases between. This CDR3 spans 16 amino acids. CDR3 amino acids: CASSQDLSGSSYEQYF. The CDR3 bases are TGCGCCAGCAGCCAAGATTTGTCAGGAAGCTCCTACGAGCAGTACTTC.

This clone was seen a handful of times. The gene calls are TRBV30 and TRBJ1-1; the D is unclear. With 0 bases removed from V and 5 bases from J, the gap between germline ends came to 7 bases. The CDR3 runs to 12 residues. Germline CDR1 reads GTSNPN; CDR2 reads SVGIG (reference sequence). CDR3 sequence (DNA): TGTGCCTGGAGTGTATCGGGGACTGAAGCTTTCTTT. Protein: CAWSVSGTEAFF.

The chain links TRBV11-2 to TRBJ2-7, with TRBD1 matching 10 bases. The germline V gene has CDR1 SGHAT and CDR2 FQNNGV. V lost 5 bases and J lost 1; bases outside the gene matches: 11. The CDR3 consists of 17 residues. The CDR3 is CASSPRNPGQGSYEQYF. CDR3 sequence (DNA): TGTGCCAGCAGCCCACGAAACCCGGGACAGGGGTCCTACGAGCAGTACTTC.

The rearrangement uses TRBV11-1 and TRBJ2-7, with 8 bases matching TRBD2. This CDR3 is 14 amino acids long. The germline V gene has CDR1 SGHAT and CDR2 FQDESV (reference sequence). Trimming at V came to 5 bases and at J to 2 bases, leaving 5 bases not matched to a gene. This chain's CDR3 is CASSPAGGAYEQYF. CDR3 bases: TGTGCCAGCAGCCCCGCCGGGGGGGCCTACGAGCAGTACTTC.

This clone was seen a single time. CDR3 sequence reads: CASSVGTYNEQFF. The CDR3 nucleotides read TGTGCCAGCAGCGTCGGGACCTACAATGAGCAGTTCTTC. The genes are TRBV9 and TRBJ2-1; D is possibly TRBD2 (5 bases). V dropped 2 bases and J dropped 2 bases, with 5 bases sitting between them. This CDR3 has 13 residues. Germline-derived CDR1 and CDR2 are SGDLS and YYNGEE.

The chain joins TRBV30 to TRBJ2-1; D perhaps matches TRBD2 (5 bases). CDR1 and CDR2 from the germline V gene are GTSNPN and SVGIG (reference sequence). V was clipped by 4 bases and J by 0 bases, with 10 bases between them. This CDR3 is built from 14 residues. The CDR3 reads CAWTGMSSYNEQFF. The DNA of the CDR3 is TGTGCCTGGACGGGGATGAGCTCCTACAATGAGCAGTTCTTC.

This clone was seen a handful of times. The rearrangement uses TRBV7-9 and TRBJ2-7; no clear D gene. CDR1 and CDR2 (germline): SEHNR, FQNEAQ (reference sequence). V was clipped by 3 bases and J by 7 bases, with 10 bases between them. The CDR3 is 12 amino acids. Written as DNA, the CDR3 is TGTGCCAGCAGCTTTGGTGGGCGGGAGCAGTACTTC. This encodes CASSFGGREQYF.

The CDR3 DNA sequence: TGTGCCAGCCCTATAGCGGGAGAGTCTTACAATGAGCAGTTCTTC. Its translation: CASPIAGESYNEQFF. The chain couples TRBV2 to TRBJ2-1; 9 nucleotides agree with TRBD2. J lost 4 bases, V lost 8 bases, and 9 bases had no gene match. The CDR3 has 15 amino acids. CDR1 is SNHLY, CDR2 FYNNEI, per germline.

This CDR3 reads CASSLGWGGDEKLFF. DNA for the CDR3: TGTGCCAGCAGCTTAGGCTGGGGCGGGGATGAAAAACTGTTTTTT. V and J are TRBV7-6 and TRBJ1-4; perhaps TRBD1 as D (5 bases). CDR3 size: 15 residues. The V and J ends lost 1 base and 6 bases respectively, with 12 bases between them. Germline values: CDR1 SGHVS, CDR2 FNYEAQ.

This clone has a single count. V gene TRBV6-5 combines with J gene TRBJ2-1; 8 bases are a match to TRBD2. Germline lookup yields CDR1 MNHEY and CDR2 SVGAGI. V lost 2 bases and J lost 3; bases outside the gene matches: 6. The CDR3 totals 16 residues. The CDR3 reads CASSYVAGSVYNEQFF. The CDR3 DNA reads as TGTGCCAGCAGTTACGTAGCGGGATCGGTCTACAATGAGCAGTTCTTC.

The chain has TRBV20-1 and TRBJ2-7; D ambiguous. Germline V lookup: CDR1 DFQATT, CDR2 SNEGSKA (reference sequence). The CDR3 runs 10 residues. With 5 bases removed from V and 3 bases from J, the gap between germline ends came to 5 bases. CDR3 nucleotides: TGCAGTGCTCTCGGCTACGAGCAGTACTTC. Protein sequence: CSALGYEQYF.

V and J are TRBV4-3 and TRBJ1-2, with D possibly TRBD1 on 6 matching bases. Looked up from germline, CDR1 is LGHNA and CDR2 is YSLEER. CDR3 length equals 14 residues. V dropped 0 bases and J dropped 6 bases, with 11 bases sitting between them. Here the CDR3 DNA reads TGCGCCAGCAGCCAAGAGTGGGGGGCTCATGGCTACACCTTC. Its protein product is CASSQEWGAHGYTF.

The chain is built from TRBV9 and TRBJ2-7; 8 nucleotides line up with TRBD2. Germline loops: CDR1 SGDLS, CDR2 YYNGEE. This CDR3 spans 17 amino acids. V lost 4 bases to trimming and J lost 3 bases; unmatched junction nucleotides: 15. Here the CDR3 reads CASSRGTSREYIYEQYF. CDR3 bases: TGTGCCAGCAGCAGAGGGACTAGTCGGGAGTATATCTACGAGCAGTACTTC.